Here is one T cell receptor (beta chain) with its context. This sample was taken from a study of shared T cell receptors in the human thymus. The CDR3 contains 15 residues. Germline-derived CDR1 and CDR2 are MNHEY and SMNVEV (reference sequence). Trimming removed 2 bases at V and 0 bases at J, with 11 bases between. The table came from immunoSEQ multiplex PCR; TCRdb's copy has only in-frame clones and leaves some out. The data hold about 540,000 clones, with about 84% observed a single time. This sample also appeared in a second study, on human thymus T cells. That report adds: Unrelated people showed highly overlapping thymic repertoires, related research reported.

The sequencing sample was made of thymocytes. V and J are TRBV27 and TRBJ2-7; D gene ambiguous. The TCR originated in a boy younger than two with a congenital heart defect. CDR3 in amino acids: CASSLGGKSSYEQYF. The DNA for the CDR3 is TGTGCCAGCAGTTTAGGCGGAAAAAGCTCCTACGAGCAGTACTTC.